This T cell receptor beta chain was retrieved from a study of neoadjuvant nivolumab and ipilimumab in lung cancer. Germline CDR1 is SQVTM and CDR2 is ANQGSEA. The J segment lost 8 bases and the V segment lost 3 bases, leaving 6 bases of the junction unmatched. The CDR3 covers 12 residues. Some clones are missing from TCRdb's copy, which holds only in-frame ones; the method was immunoSEQ multiplex PCR. In the table there are fewer than 30,000 clones, approximately 80% of which are singletons. The sample in question was tumor tissue, obtained after neoadjuvant nivolumab, alone or with ipilimumab, at or shortly before surgery. The receptor comes from an adult with non-small cell lung cancer. V is TRBV29-1 and J is TRBJ1-2; 7 bases are shared with TRBD1. The CDR3 DNA is TGCAGCGTTGAGGGCAGGGGGGAAGGCTACACCTTC. It encodes CSVEGRGEGYTF. Full variable domain (outside the CDR3, taken from reference TRBV29-1 and TRBJ1-2): SAVISQKPSRDICQRGTSLTIQCQVDSQVTMMFWYRQQPGQSLTLIATANQGSEATYESGFVIDKFPISRPNLTFSTLTVSNMSPEDSSIYLCSVEGRGEGYTFGSGTRLTVV.